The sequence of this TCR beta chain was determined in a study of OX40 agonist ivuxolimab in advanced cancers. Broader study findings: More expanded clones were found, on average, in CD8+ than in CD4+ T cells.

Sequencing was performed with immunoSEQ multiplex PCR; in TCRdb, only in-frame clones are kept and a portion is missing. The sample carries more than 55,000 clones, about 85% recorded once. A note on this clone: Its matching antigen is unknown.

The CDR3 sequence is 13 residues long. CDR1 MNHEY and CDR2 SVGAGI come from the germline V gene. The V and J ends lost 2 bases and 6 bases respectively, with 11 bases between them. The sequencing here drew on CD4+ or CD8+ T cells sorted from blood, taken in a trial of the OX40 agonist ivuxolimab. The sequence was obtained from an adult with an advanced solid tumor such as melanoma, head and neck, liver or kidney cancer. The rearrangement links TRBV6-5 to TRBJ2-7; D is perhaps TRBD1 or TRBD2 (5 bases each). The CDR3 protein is CASSYLPGGEQYF. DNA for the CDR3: TGTGCCAGCAGTTACCTTCCTGGGGGCGAGCAGTACTTC.